Below, one TCR beta chain is given with its context. Its antigen specificity is not known. No base-level quality is on record; no much larger clone is a single base apart. Libraries came from the immunoSEQ multiplex PCR assay. Drawn from immuneACCESS, this table holds only the in-frame rearrangements with V and J called that TCRdb kept. Clones are partly lost; checked studies trace under half to an unresolved V gene and leave the rest unexplained. This sample has 55,000 to 80,000 clones in its table, and roughly nine tenths of those were observed once. The leading ten clones occupy around 4.8% of the sample. This entry belongs to a study of technical replicates of blood from several donors (dated by TCRdb to the late 2010s). The sequencing sample was made of PBMCs. The receptor was derived from a human donor in good health. Some clones in this sample may be carry-over from other donors' samples.

The encoded CDR3 is CASSYRTGGPKETQYF. At the DNA level, the sequence is TGCGCCAGCAGCTACCGGACGGGAGGGCCTAAAGAGACCCAGTACTTC. Rearrangement joined TRBV5-1 to TRBJ2-5, and 8 bases in between align with TRBD2. From V the trimming removes 3 bases and from J it removes 3 bases, while the gene matches leave 10 bases of the junction unaccounted for. In the germline V gene, CDR1 corresponds to SGHRS and CDR2 to YFSETQ. Taken from cysteine to phenylalanine, the CDR3 has 16 residues. Only CDR3 DNA remains: 48 bases, in frame from the first base. Supplemented by the reference TRBV5-1 and TRBJ2-5 proteins around the CDR3, the complete variable domain is KAGVTQTPRYLIKTRGQQVTLSCSPISGHRSVSWYQQTPGQGLQFLFEYFSETQRNKGNFPGRFSGRQFSNSRSEMNVSTLELGDSALYLCASSYRTGGPKETQYFGPGTRLLVL.